This T cell receptor beta chain was sequenced during a study of control samples from healthy donors and cancer patients. Assay used: immunoSEQ multiplex PCR; TCRdb lists only in-frame clones, some missing. The sample lists 100,000 to 150,000 clones, around 96% seen once, with approximately 4% in the top ten. The sample holds one count of this clone. V was clipped by 1 base and J by 1 base, with 5 bases between them. CDR1 and CDR2 from the germline V gene are LGHNA and YSLEER. The CDR3 runs 13 residues. The specimen sequenced was blood. The source is a man aged 25 to 45 in good health. This chain connects TRBV4-3 to TRBJ2-7; no clear D gene. The CDR3 DNA follows: TGCGCCAGCAGCCAAGGCATTTCCTACGAGCAGTACTTC. Encoded protein: CASSQGISYEQYF.